This entry concerns a single T cell receptor (beta chain). What it binds is unknown. Some clones are missing from TCRdb's copy, which holds only in-frame ones; the method was immunoSEQ multiplex PCR. Of about 64,000 clones listed, 75% to 85% are singletons. This CDR3 has 11 amino acids. Trimming cost V 8 bases and J 6 bases, with 9 bases left between them. From germline, CDR1 is MNHEY and CDR2 SMNVEV (reference sequence). The data are from a study of T cell responses to AZD1222 COVID-19 vaccine. Notes on the study in general: The study found vaccine-associated CD4 TCRs spanning spike, dominant at 160-218 and 743-854.

Specimen: peripheral blood, collected 28 days after the second AZD1222 dose. This sequence originates from an adult who received the AZD1222 COVID-19 vaccine. The chain links TRBV27 to TRBJ2-3; D is unclear. Written as DNA, the CDR3 is TGTGCCAGCTCCCCCGGGGATACGCAGTATTTT. It yields the protein CASSPGDTQYF.